This T cell receptor beta chain originates from a study of shared clonotypes between healthy human individuals. Study overall: CD4 naive cells filled three plates per donor, CD4 memory three, CD8 naive two and CD8 memory one. General study findings and limits: Represented diversity (both genetic and exposure-history) was limited by the small number of donors.

CD45RO-negative cells were positively selected for CCR7, leaving out terminally differentiated effector memory CD45RA+ cells. The CDR3 is made up of 18 amino acids. Unmatched junction bases numbered 9, after V lost 0 bases and J lost 3 bases. The germline V gene has CDR1 LGHNA and CDR2 YSLEER. Worth noting for this clone: Its antigen is unidentified.

It was approximately 0.2 ug DNA, 25,000 to 35,000 T cell genomes, that sorted-subset replicate PCRs used. The repertoire was sequenced with immunoSEQ multiplex PCR; TCRdb's copy has only in-frame clones and lacks some. This table has nearly 2 million clones, just under 95% appearing once. This TCR derives from a man aged 18-30 years in good health. Sequenced input: naive CD8+ T cells sorted from blood. This chain connects TRBV4-3 to TRBJ2-1, with TRBD1 identical over 9 bases. Here the CDR3 DNA reads TGCGCCAGCAGCCAAGACAGCGTCGAGACAGGGGGCTACAATGAGCAGTTCTTC. Residues: CASSQDSVETGGYNEQFF.